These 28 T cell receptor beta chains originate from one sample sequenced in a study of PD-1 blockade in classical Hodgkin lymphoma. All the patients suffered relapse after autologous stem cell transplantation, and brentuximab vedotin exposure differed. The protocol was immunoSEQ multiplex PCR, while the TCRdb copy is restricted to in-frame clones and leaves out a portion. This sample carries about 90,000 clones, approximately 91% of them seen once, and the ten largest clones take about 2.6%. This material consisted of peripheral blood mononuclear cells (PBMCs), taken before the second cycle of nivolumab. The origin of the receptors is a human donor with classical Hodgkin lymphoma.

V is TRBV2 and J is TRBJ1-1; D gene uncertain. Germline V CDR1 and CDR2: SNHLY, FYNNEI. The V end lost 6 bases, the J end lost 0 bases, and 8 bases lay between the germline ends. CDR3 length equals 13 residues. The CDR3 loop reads CASSLTMNTEAFF. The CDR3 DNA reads TGTGCCAGCAGCTTGACAATGAACACTGAAGCTTTCTTT.

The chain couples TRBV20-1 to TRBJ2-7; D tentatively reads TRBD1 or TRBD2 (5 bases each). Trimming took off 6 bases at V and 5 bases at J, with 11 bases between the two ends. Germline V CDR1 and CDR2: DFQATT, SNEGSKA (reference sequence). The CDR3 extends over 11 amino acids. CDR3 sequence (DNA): TGCAGTGCGAGTGGGGGTAACGAGCAGTACTTC. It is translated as CSASGGNEQYF.

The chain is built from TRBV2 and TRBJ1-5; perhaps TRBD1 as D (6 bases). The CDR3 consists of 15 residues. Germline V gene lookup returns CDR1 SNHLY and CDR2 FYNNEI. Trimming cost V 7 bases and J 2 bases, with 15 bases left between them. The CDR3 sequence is CASTPDRNRNQPQHF. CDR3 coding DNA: TGTGCCAGCACCCCAGACAGGAATCGCAATCAGCCCCAGCATTTT.

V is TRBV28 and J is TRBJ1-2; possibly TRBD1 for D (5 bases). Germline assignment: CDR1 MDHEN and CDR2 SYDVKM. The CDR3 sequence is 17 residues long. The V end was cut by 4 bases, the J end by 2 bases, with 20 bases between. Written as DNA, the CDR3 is TGTGCCAGCAGTTCATTCCTCCAGGGTCGACAAAACTATGGCTACACCTTC. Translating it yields CASSSFLQGRQNYGYTF.

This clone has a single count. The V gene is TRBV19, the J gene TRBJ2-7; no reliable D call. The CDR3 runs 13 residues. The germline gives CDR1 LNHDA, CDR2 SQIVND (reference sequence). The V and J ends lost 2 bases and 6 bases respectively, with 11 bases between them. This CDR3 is CASSIIALPEQYF. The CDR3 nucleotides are TGTGCCAGTAGTATAATCGCCCTCCCCGAGCAGTACTTC.

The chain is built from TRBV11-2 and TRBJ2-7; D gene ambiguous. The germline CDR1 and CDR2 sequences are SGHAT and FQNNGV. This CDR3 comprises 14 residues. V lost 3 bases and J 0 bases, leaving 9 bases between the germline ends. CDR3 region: CASSLSQISYEQYF. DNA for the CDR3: TGTGCCAGCAGCTTGTCACAGATCTCCTACGAGCAGTACTTC.

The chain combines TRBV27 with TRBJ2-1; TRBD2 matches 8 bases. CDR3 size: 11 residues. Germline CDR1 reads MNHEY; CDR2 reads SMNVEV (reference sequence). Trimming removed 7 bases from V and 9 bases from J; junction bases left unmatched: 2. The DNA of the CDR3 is TGTGCCAGCACCGGGGGGGGTGAGCAGTTCTTC. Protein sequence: CASTGGGEQFF.

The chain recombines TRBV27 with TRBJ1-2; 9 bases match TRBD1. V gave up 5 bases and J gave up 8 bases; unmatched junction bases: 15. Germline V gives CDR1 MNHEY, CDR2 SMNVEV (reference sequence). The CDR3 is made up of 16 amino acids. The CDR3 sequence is CASSPIPDRGVGGYTF. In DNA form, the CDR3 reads TGTGCCAGCAGTCCTATACCGGACAGGGGTGTGGGAGGCTACACCTTC.

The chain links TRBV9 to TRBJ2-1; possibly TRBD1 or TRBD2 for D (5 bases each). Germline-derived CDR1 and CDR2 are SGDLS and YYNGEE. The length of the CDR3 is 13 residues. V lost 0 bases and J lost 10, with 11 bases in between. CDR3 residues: CASSVVEGWEQFF. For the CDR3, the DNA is TGTGCCAGCAGCGTAGTCGAGGGGTGGGAGCAGTTCTTC.

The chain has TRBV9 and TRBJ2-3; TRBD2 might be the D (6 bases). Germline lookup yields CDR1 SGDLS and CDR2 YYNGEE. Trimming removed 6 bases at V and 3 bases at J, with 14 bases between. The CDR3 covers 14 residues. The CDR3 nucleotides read TGTGCCAGCACATTGGGAGGTTGGACAGATACGCAGTATTTT. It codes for CASTLGGWTDTQYF.

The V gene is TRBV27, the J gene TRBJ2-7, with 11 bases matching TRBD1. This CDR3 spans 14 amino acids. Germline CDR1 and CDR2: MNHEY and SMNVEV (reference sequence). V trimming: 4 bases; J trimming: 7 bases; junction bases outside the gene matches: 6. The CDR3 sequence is CASSYGQGAWEQYF. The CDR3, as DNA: TGTGCCAGCAGTTACGGACAGGGGGCTTGGGAGCAGTACTTC.

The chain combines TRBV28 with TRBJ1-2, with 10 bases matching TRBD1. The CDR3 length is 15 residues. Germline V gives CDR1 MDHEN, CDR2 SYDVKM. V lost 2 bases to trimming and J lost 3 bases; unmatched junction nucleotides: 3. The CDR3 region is CASSLTGTGDYGYTF. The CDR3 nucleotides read TGTGCCAGCAGTTTAACCGGGACAGGGGACTATGGCTACACCTTC.

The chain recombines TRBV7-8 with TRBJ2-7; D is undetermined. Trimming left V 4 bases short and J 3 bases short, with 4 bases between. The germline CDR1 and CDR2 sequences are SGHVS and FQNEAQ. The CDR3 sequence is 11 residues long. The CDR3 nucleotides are TGTGCCAGCAGCTCCGACTACGAGCAGTACTTC. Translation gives CASSSDYEQYF.

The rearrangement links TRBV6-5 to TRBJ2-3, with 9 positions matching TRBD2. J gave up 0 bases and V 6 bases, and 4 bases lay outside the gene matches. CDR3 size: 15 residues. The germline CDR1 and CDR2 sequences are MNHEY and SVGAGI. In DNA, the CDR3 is TGTGCCAGCAGCCAGCGGGGGGCTAGCACAGATACGCAGTATTTT. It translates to CASSQRGASTDTQYF.

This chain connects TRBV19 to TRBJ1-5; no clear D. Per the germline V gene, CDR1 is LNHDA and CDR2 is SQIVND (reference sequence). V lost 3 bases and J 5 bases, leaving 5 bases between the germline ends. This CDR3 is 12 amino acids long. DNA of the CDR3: TGTGCCAGTAGTATGAGAGATCAGCCCCAGCATTTT. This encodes CASSMRDQPQHF.

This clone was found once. Here the CDR3 DNA reads TGTGCCAGCAGGGGACAGTCCTACGAGCAGTACTTC. This sequence encodes CASRGQSYEQYF. This chain links TRBV28 with TRBJ2-7; 7 nucleotides match TRBD1. This CDR3 spans 12 amino acids. V lost 6 bases and J lost 1; bases outside the gene matches: 0. The germline gives CDR1 MDHEN, CDR2 SYDVKM.

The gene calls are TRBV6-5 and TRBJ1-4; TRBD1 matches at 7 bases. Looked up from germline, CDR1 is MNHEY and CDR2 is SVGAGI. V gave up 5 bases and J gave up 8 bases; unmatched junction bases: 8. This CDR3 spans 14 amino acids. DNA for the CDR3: TGTGCCAGCAGTGAAGGGGGCGCGCGGGAAAAACTGTTTTTT. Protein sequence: CASSEGGAREKLFF.

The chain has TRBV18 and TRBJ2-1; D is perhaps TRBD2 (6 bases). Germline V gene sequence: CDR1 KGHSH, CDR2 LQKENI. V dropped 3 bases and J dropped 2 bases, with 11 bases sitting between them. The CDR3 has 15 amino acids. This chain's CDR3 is CASSPGEATYNEQFF. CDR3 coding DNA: TGTGCCAGCTCACCGGGGGAGGCCACCTACAATGAGCAGTTCTTC.

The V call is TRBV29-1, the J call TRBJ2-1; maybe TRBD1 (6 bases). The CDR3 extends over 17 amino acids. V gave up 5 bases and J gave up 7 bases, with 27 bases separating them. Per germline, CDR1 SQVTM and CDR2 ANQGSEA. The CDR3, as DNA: TGCAGCGTTCGAGGAGACGGACAGTGGGCGAGTAAAAATGAGCAGTTCTTC. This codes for CSVRGDGQWASKNEQFF.

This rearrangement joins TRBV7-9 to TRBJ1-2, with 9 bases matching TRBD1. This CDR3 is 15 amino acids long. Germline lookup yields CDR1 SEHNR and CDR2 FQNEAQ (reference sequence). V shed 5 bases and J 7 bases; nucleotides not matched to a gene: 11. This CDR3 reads CASSGNRGQIGGYTF. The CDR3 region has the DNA TGTGCCAGCAGCGGAAACAGGGGGCAAATCGGTGGCTACACCTTC.

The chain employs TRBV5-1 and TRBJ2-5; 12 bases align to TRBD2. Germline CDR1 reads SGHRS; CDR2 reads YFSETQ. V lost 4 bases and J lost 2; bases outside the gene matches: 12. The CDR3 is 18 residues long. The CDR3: CASSLGLAGLRAQETQYF. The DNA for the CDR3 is TGCGCCAGCAGCCTGGGACTAGCGGGCCTCAGGGCACAAGAGACCCAGTACTTC. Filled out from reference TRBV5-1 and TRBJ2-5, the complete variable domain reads KAGVTQTPRYLIKTRGQQVTLSCSPISGHRSVSWYQQTPGQGLQFLFEYFSETQRNKGNFPGRFSGRQFSNSRSEMNVSTLELGDSALYLCASSLGLAGLRAQETQYFGPGTRLLVL.

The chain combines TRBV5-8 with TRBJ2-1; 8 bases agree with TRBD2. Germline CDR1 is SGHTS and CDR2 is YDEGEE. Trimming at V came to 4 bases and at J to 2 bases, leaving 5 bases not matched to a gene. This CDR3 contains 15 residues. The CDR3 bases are TGTGCCAGCAGCCGGGGGGGCCGGACCTACAATGAGCAGTTCTTC. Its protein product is CASSRGGRTYNEQFF.

The CDR3 spells CASSSWGDTEAFF. CDR3 bases: TGTGCCAGCAGTTCCTGGGGGGACACTGAAGCTTTCTTT. The chain employs TRBV6-5 and TRBJ1-1; a weak D match, TRBD1 (5 bases). The CDR3 contains 13 residues. V gave up 4 bases and J gave up 3 bases, with 9 bases separating them. Germline V lookup: CDR1 MNHEY, CDR2 SVGAGI.

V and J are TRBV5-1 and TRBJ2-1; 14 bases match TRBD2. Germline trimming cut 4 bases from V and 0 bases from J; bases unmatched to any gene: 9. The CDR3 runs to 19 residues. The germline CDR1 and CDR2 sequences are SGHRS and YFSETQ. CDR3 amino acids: CASSPTGTSGRSSYNEQFF. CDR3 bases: TGCGCCAGCAGCCCAACCGGGACTAGCGGGAGAAGCTCCTACAATGAGCAGTTCTTC.

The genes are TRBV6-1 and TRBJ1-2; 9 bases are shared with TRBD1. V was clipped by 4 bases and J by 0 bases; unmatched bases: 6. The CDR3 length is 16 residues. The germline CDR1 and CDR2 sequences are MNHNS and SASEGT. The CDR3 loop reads CASSVGTGLTNYGYTF. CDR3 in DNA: TGTGCCAGCAGTGTAGGGACAGGGCTTACTAACTATGGCTACACCTTC.

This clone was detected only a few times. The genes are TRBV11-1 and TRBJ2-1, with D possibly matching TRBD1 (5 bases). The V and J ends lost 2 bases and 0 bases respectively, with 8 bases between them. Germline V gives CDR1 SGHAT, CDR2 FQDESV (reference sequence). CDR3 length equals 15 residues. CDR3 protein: CASSLQDSSYNEQFF. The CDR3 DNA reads TGTGCCAGCAGCTTACAAGACAGCTCCTACAATGAGCAGTTCTTC.

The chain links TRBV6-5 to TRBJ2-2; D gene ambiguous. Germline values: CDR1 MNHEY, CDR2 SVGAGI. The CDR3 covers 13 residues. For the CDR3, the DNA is TGTGCGTCCCGTCTCCACAACACCGGGGAGCTGTTTTTT. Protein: CASRLHNTGELFF.

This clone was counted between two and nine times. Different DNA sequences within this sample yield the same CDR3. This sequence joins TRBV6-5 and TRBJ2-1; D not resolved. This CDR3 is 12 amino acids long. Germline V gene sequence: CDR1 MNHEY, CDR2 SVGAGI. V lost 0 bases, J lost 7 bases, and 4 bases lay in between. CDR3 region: CASSYSGNEQFF. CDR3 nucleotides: TGTGCCAGCAGTTACTCGGGTAATGAGCAGTTCTTC.